Shown below are 27 T cell receptor beta chains from a single sample sequenced in a study of blood T cell repertoires in COVID-19. Sequencing used immunoSEQ multiplex PCR; TCRdb keeps in-frame clones, though not all of them. The sample lists around 59,000 clones; 81% were seen once. Sequencing was done on a sample of peripheral blood. The receptors stem from a woman of 80 years or more with active or convalescent COVID-19.

Here the CDR3 DNA reads TGTGCCAGCAGCACCCGGGGCAATCAGCCCCAGCATTTT. Its translation is CASSTRGNQPQHF. The chain is built from TRBV27 and TRBJ1-5, with no clear D. Trimming left V 6 bases short and J 2 bases short, with 8 bases between. The CDR3 contains 13 residues. Germline lookup yields CDR1 MNHEY and CDR2 SMNVEV (reference sequence).

This clone was observed once. This chain links TRBV3-1 (or the pseudogene TRBV3-2) with TRBJ1-6; perhaps TRBD1 as D (6 bases). Germline values: CDR1 LGHDT, CDR2 YNNKEL (reference sequence). This CDR3 region has 15 residues. V lost 4 bases and J 5 bases, leaving 12 bases between the germline ends. CDR3 in DNA: TGTGCCAGCAGCCCCCGGGACACCAATAATTCACCCCTCCACTTT. The encoded protein is CASSPRDTNNSPLHF.

This clone showed up just a few times. The chain has TRBV28 and TRBJ1-5; D not certain. The ends were cut back, 6 bases at V and 7 bases at J, with 16 bases in the middle. From germline, CDR1 is MDHEN and CDR2 SYDVKM. This CDR3 has 14 residues. The CDR3 bases are TGTGCCAGCAGCTTAGGATCGGGAATACAGCCCCAGCATTTT. It is translated as CASSLGSGIQPQHF.

The chain couples TRBV12-3 or TRBV12-4 to TRBJ1-4; D is unresolved. V lost 7 bases to trimming and J lost 8 bases, with 14 bases between them. The CDR3 loop spans 13 amino acids. The CDR3: CASTPTAREKLFF. Here the CDR3 DNA reads TGTGCCAGCACTCCTACCGCCCGAGAAAAACTGTTTTTT.

This clone showed up just a few times. The rearrangement joins TRBV24-1 to TRBJ1-2; TRBD1 aligns across 7 bases. The trim removed 5 bases at V and 3 bases at J, leaving 2 bases unmatched. The CDR3 is made up of 13 amino acids. CDR1 is KGHDR and CDR2 is SFDVKD in the germline V gene. The CDR3: CATSATGDYGYTF. The CDR3 DNA reads TGTGCCACCAGTGCCACAGGGGACTATGGCTACACCTTC.

The chain uses TRBV28 and TRBJ1-2, with TRBD1 as a possible D gene (5 bases). CDR3 length: 14 residues. The germline V gene has CDR1 MDHEN and CDR2 SYDVKM. Trimming removed 4 bases at V and 6 bases at J, with 15 bases between. CDR3 residues: CASSSIQGFNGYTF. The CDR3 DNA sequence: TGTGCCAGCAGTTCAATCCAGGGCTTCAATGGCTACACCTTC.

The chain carries TRBV10-1 and TRBJ1-4, with 9 bases aligning to TRBD1. CDR1 and CDR2 (germline): WNHNN, SYGVQD (reference sequence). V gave up 10 bases and J gave up 4 bases; unmatched junction bases: 7. The CDR3 runs 14 residues. The CDR3 DNA follows: TGCGCCAAGACGGACAGGGGTCTTAATGAAAAACTGTTTTTT. Protein sequence: CAKTDRGLNEKLFF.

CDR3 DNA sequence: TGTGCCAGCAGTGTACTACTAGCGGGTCAAGAGACCCAGTACTTC. Its translation: CASSVLLAGQETQYF. The chain combines TRBV2 with TRBJ2-5, with 9 nucleotides matching TRBD2. The CDR3 is 15 residues long. Germline assignment: CDR1 SNHLY and CDR2 FYNNEI. Trimming took 4 bases from V and 2 from J; bases not matched to a gene: 5. The variable domain in full, with the rest retrieved from reference TRBV2 and TRBJ2-5, is EPEVTQTPSHQVTQMGQEVILRCVPISNHLYFYWYRQILGQKVEFLVSFYNNEISEKSEIFDDQFSVERPDGSNFTLKIRSTKLEDSAMYFCASSVLLAGQETQYFGPGTRLLVL.

The genes are TRBV5-6 and TRBJ2-7; 8 positions match TRBD1. This CDR3 region has 13 residues. Germline lookup yields CDR1 SGHDT and CDR2 YYEEEE. The V gene end was trimmed by 5 bases and the J gene end by 6 bases; junction bases not matched to a gene: 7. The CDR3 region is CASRPQGAGEQYF. The CDR3 bases are TGTGCCAGCAGACCGCAGGGGGCGGGCGAGCAGTACTTC. Drawing the rest from reference TRBV5-6 and TRBJ2-7, the complete variable domain is DAGVTQSPTHLIKTRGQQVTLRCSPKSGHDTVSWYQQALGQGPQFIFQYYEEEERQRGNFPDRFSGHQFPNYSSELNVNALLLGDSALYLCASRPQGAGEQYFGPGTRLTVT.

V is TRBV5-1 and J is TRBJ2-1; 8 bases fit TRBD1. Germline values: CDR1 SGHRS, CDR2 YFSETQ. The CDR3 extends over 15 amino acids. The V gene end was trimmed by 0 bases and the J gene end by 3 bases; junction bases not matched to a gene: 2. CDR3 nucleotides: TGCGCCAGCAGCTTGGGGACAGGGATCTACAATGAGCAGTTCTTC. Its translation: CASSLGTGIYNEQFF. Combining the CDR3 with reference TRBV5-1 and TRBJ2-1 gives the whole variable domain KAGVTQTPRYLIKTRGQQVTLSCSPISGHRSVSWYQQTPGQGLQFLFEYFSETQRNKGNFPGRFSGRQFSNSRSEMNVSTLELGDSALYLCASSLGTGIYNEQFFGPGTRLTVL.

V gene TRBV3-1 (or the pseudogene TRBV3-2) combines with J gene TRBJ1-3, with D uncertain. Germline CDR1 reads LGHDT; CDR2 reads YNNKEL (reference sequence). There are 16 residues in the CDR3. V dropped 5 bases and J dropped 4 bases, with 18 bases sitting between them. The CDR3 here is CASSNATGTNGNTIYF. In nucleotides, the CDR3 is TGTGCCAGCAGCAACGCCACGGGTACAAACGGAAACACCATATATTTT.

DNA for the CDR3: TGTGCCAGCAGTTACCTTCCGACAGTCATGAACACTGAAGCTTTCTTT. Translating it yields CASSYLPTVMNTEAFF. V and J are TRBV6-2 or TRBV6-3 and TRBJ1-1; tentatively, D is TRBD1 (5 bases). There are 16 residues in the CDR3. Trimming shortened V by 2 bases and J by 0 bases, and 13 bases separated the two germline ends. Germline CDR1 reads MNHEY; CDR2 reads SVGEGT.

This clone was seen more than once but under ten times. This chain joins TRBV5-6 and TRBJ1-2, with D perhaps TRBD1 (5 bases). CDR1 and CDR2 from the germline V gene are SGHDT and YYEEEE. V lost 1 base and J lost 4, with 20 bases in between. This CDR3 has 17 residues. The CDR3 sequence: CASSLTTGGTSIYGYTF. CDR3 in DNA: TGTGCCAGCAGCTTGACCACCGGAGGGACGAGTATCTATGGCTACACCTTC. Looking up the rest from reference TRBV5-6 and TRBJ1-2 gives the full variable domain: DAGVTQSPTHLIKTRGQQVTLRCSPKSGHDTVSWYQQALGQGPQFIFQYYEEEERQRGNFPDRFSGHQFPNYSSELNVNALLLGDSALYLCASSLTTGGTSIYGYTFGSGTRLTVV.

This CDR3 is CASSEGRVLEQFF. CDR3 DNA: TGCGCCAGCAGTGAGGGCAGGGTCCTTGAGCAGTTCTTC. The chain recombines TRBV10-1 with TRBJ2-1, with D maybe TRBD1 (5 bases). Trimming took off 2 bases at V and 9 bases at J, with 11 bases between the two ends. Germline-derived CDR1 and CDR2 are WNHNN and SYGVQD (reference sequence). This CDR3 contains 13 residues.

J is TRBJ2-1 and V is TRBV3-1 (or the pseudogene TRBV3-2), with D unclear. V was cut by 11 bases and J by 0 bases, with 8 bases left in between. Germline assignment: CDR1 LGHDT and CDR2 YNNKEL (reference sequence). CDR3 size: 12 residues. CDR3 protein: CAAASSYNEQFF. The CDR3 bases are TGTGCCGCCGCGAGCTCCTACAATGAGCAGTTCTTC.

This clone was recorded a few times. V gene TRBV5-1 combines with J gene TRBJ1-2, with 8 bases lining up with TRBD1. This CDR3 contains 14 residues. The trim removed 0 bases at V and 5 bases at J, leaving 3 bases unmatched. In germline, CDR1 is SGHRS, CDR2 YFSETQ. The CDR3 region is CASSLGTGHYGYTF. The CDR3 nucleotides read TGCGCCAGCAGCTTGGGGACAGGGCATTATGGCTACACCTTC.

J is TRBJ2-5 and V is TRBV7-6, with D possibly matching TRBD2 (5 bases). The CDR3 sequence is 14 residues long. Trimming pared 5 bases from V and 4 bases from J, leaving 14 bases between. Per the germline V gene, CDR1 is SGHVS and CDR2 is FNYEAQ. CDR3 sequence (DNA): TGTGCCAGCAGCCCACGGACGGACTCAGAGACCCAGTACTTC. Its protein product is CASSPRTDSETQYF. Filled out from reference TRBV7-6 and TRBJ2-5, the complete variable domain reads GAGVSQSPRYKVTKRGQDVALRCDPISGHVSLYWYRQALGQGPEFLTYFNYEAQQDKSGLPNDRFSAERPEGSISTLTIQRTEQRDSAMYRCASSPRTDSETQYFGPGTRLLVL.

This rearrangement joins TRBV2 to TRBJ2-5; TRBD2 matches at 10 bases. This CDR3 comprises 15 residues. J gave up 3 bases and V 8 bases, and 9 bases lay outside the gene matches. CDR1 SNHLY and CDR2 FYNNEI come from the germline V gene. The CDR3 bases are TGTGCCAGCTCGGGCGTAGCGGGGGGCAAAGAGACCCAGTACTTC. It encodes CASSGVAGGKETQYF. Filled out from reference TRBV2 and TRBJ2-5, the complete variable domain reads EPEVTQTPSHQVTQMGQEVILRCVPISNHLYFYWYRQILGQKVEFLVSFYNNEISEKSEIFDDQFSVERPDGSNFTLKIRSTKLEDSAMYFCASSGVAGGKETQYFGPGTRLLVL.

In DNA, the CDR3 is TGTGCCAGCAGCCAAGCCGTAAACACCATATATTTT. Its protein is CASSQAVNTIYF. The J gene is TRBJ1-3, the V gene TRBV3-1 (or the pseudogene TRBV3-2); D is undetermined. The ends were cut back, 1 base at V and 6 bases at J, with 4 bases in the middle. Germline V gene sequence: CDR1 LGHDT, CDR2 YNNKEL (reference sequence). This CDR3 is built from 12 residues.

The chain employs TRBV19 and TRBJ1-2, with D unclear. The CDR3 sequence is 13 residues long. Germline V gives CDR1 LNHDA, CDR2 SQIVND (reference sequence). Trimming stripped 3 bases from V and 4 bases from J, with 9 bases between. CDR3 sequence: CASSIDTVYGYTF. CDR3 DNA: TGTGCCAGTAGTATCGATACAGTCTATGGCTACACCTTC.

This chain connects TRBV10-3 to TRBJ2-5, with a possible D match to TRBD1 (6 bases). The CDR3 has 13 residues. Trimming removed 8 bases at V and 1 base at J, with 11 bases between. Germline V gene sequence: CDR1 ENHRY, CDR2 SYGVKD. In nucleotides, the CDR3 is TGTGCCATCGCCCAGACAGGCCAAGAGACCCAGTACTTC. It is translated as CAIAQTGQETQYF.

V is TRBV3-1 (or the pseudogene TRBV3-2) and J is TRBJ1-3; possibly TRBD1 for D (6 bases). V gave up 5 bases and J gave up 0 bases, with 14 bases separating them. CDR3 length: 16 residues. Germline lookup yields CDR1 LGHDT and CDR2 YNNKEL (reference sequence). The CDR3 bases are TGTGCCAGCAGCTCCCTCCCAGGGGCCTCTGGAAACACCATATATTTT. This sequence encodes CASSSLPGASGNTIYF.

The V and J genes are TRBV6-5 and TRBJ2-7; 11 positions match TRBD1. Unmatched junction bases numbered 3, after V lost 2 bases and J lost 6 bases. The CDR3 is 14 residues long. CDR1 and CDR2 (germline): MNHEY, SVGAGI. The CDR3 spells CASSYTDRGLEQYF. The CDR3, as DNA: TGTGCCAGCAGTTACACGGACAGGGGGCTCGAGCAGTACTTC.

The chain uses TRBV10-2 and TRBJ2-2, with D possibly matching TRBD1 (6 bases). CDR1 is WSHSY and CDR2 is SAAADI in the germline V gene. There are 13 residues in the CDR3. V was cut by 7 bases and J by 7 bases, with 13 bases left in between. The CDR3 DNA is TGCGCCAGCATAGGACAGTGGGGCGGGGAGCTGTTTTTT. Its translation is CASIGQWGGELFF.

The gene calls are TRBV19 and TRBJ1-1; D may be TRBD1 (5 bases). The CDR3 extends over 14 amino acids. Per germline, CDR1 LNHDA and CDR2 SQIVND (reference sequence). V lost 0 bases to trimming and J lost 1 base, with 6 bases between them. For the CDR3, the DNA is TGTGCCAGTAGTATAGAGGGGGGGAACACTGAAGCTTTCTTT. Protein product: CASSIEGGNTEAFF.

The chain has TRBV10-3 and TRBJ1-2, with D perhaps TRBD1 (6 bases). There are 13 residues in the CDR3. Per germline, CDR1 ENHRY and CDR2 SYGVKD. Trimming pared 6 bases from V and 4 bases from J, leaving 12 bases between. The CDR3 protein is CAIRDLDSYGYTF. The CDR3 bases are TGTGCCATCAGAGATTTGGACAGCTATGGCTACACCTTC.

This clone was found once. J is TRBJ1-2 and V is TRBV5-6; D may be TRBD1 (6 bases). The V and J ends lost 0 bases and 3 bases respectively, with 15 bases between them. CDR1 SGHDT and CDR2 YYEEEE come from the germline V gene. The CDR3 spans 16 residues. This chain's CDR3 is CASSLEQGGYYYGYTF. The CDR3 DNA follows: TGTGCCAGCAGCTTGGAACAGGGTGGATACTACTATGGCTACACCTTC.